The T cell receptor beta chain under discussion was sequenced for a study of OX40 agonist ivuxolimab in advanced cancers. Study details: Ivuxolimab is a fully human IgG2 antibody that activates OX40 (CD134). Study findings and constraints: On average, CD8+ T cells had more expanded clones than CD4+. The CD4+ and CD8+ T cells in the blood had expanded clonally by week 6 at 0.1 to 3.0 mg/kg.

Germline lookup yields CDR1 ENHRY and CDR2 SYGVKD. Trimming left V 4 bases short and J 4 bases short, with 11 bases between. The CDR3 contains 13 residues. Turning to this clone: Its antigen remains unidentified.

TCRdb's copy holds only in-frame clones and misses some; the assay was immunoSEQ multiplex PCR. The data show more than 45,000 clones, 70% to 90% seen once. Collection of blood occurred at baseline, at cycle 4 day 1, and at cycle 7 day 1. The sample was CD4+ or CD8+ T cells sorted from blood, taken in a trial of the OX40 agonist ivuxolimab. The chain carries TRBV10-3 and TRBJ2-7; D may be TRBD1 (5 bases). The receptor was isolated from an adult with an advanced solid tumor such as melanoma, head and neck, liver or kidney cancer. CDR3 in DNA: TGTGCCATCAGTGTGGGGCAAGGGTACGAGCAGTACTTC. It yields the protein CAISVGQGYEQYF.